A single TCR beta chain is shown here with its context. This receptor's antigen is unknown. Base quality data are lacking; no much larger clone is found one base away. This entry comes from a study of T-cell memory formation after mild COVID-19 (dated by TCRdb to the early 2020s). Looking at the study overall: Most TCR sequence clusters were specific to one of the two donors. Longitudinal TCRalpha and TCRbeta repertoire sequencing tracked T-cell clones expanding and contracting after mild COVID-19 in two donors. Two young, previously healthy adult volunteers made up the cohort, one male and one female. Overall results and qualifications from the work: Clones contracting from day 15 to 85 had balanced CD4/CD8 phenotypes, while a second wave expanding from day 15 to 37 was biased towards CD4+. The study included only a couple of mild cases, and larger cohorts that include severe cases with pre-infection samples were judged to be necessary. Contracting CD4+ clones were located mainly in the CM and EM memory subsets, whereas CD8+ clones were found to be enriched in EMRA. The second-wave clones that peaked on day 37 were not confirmed to be SARS-CoV-2 specific. Some responding clones were detected in pre-infection memory, suggesting pre-existing cross-reactive memory T cells joined the SARS-CoV-2 response.

Ficoll-Paque density gradient centrifugation was the method used to isolate PBMCs. For sequencing, an Illumina NovaSeq 6000 was employed. Using 5'RACE with constant-segment primers, TCRalpha and TCRbeta cDNA libraries were constructed, with sample barcodes and unique molecular identifiers added in the process. RNA was extracted from every sample with Trizol reagent. Library amplification was performed in two PCR steps, and a second sample barcode and Illumina TruSeq adapters were introduced in the second step. Libraries were sequenced on an Illumina NovaSeq with 2 x 150 bp paired-end reads. Concerning the study's data processing: Reads were demultiplexed and collapsed into UMI-guided consensus sequences with migec v1.2.7. Using mixcr v2.1.11, UMI consensuses were aligned to TRA and TRB V and J templates and then assembled into clonotypes. A clonotype was counted as expanded or contracted only when both edgeR and NoisET called the clonotype significant, with the noise models trained on biological replicates. edgeR calls used a false discovery rate-adjusted p below 0.01 and a log2 fold-change threshold of 1. PCA with hierarchical clustering of max-normalized trajectories of the 1000 most abundant clonotypes was used as exploratory dynamics analysis. Separately sequenced CD4+ and CD8+ repertoires were used to assign the CD4 or CD8 phenotype of responding clones. The raw public data were reprocessed by TCRdb itself: fastp quality trimming at Q25, MiXCR clonotype calling, in-frame beta chains only. Rows matching on CDR3 protein sequence are summarized as one entry with the most common DNA and genes. These V and J calls originate from TCRdb's pipeline instead of the authors' own analysis. The sample table lists 250,000 to 300,000 distinct CDR3 sequences, about 16% of them with a count of one. The ten largest clones add up to roughly 24% of the sample.

What was sequenced was PBMCs or a T cell subset sorted from them (not recorded which). This clonotype was sampled from a man aged 18-30 years who had mild COVID-19 (a few samples of this study predate the infection). The sample titles of this study are shuffled in the database, so cell type and time point are left out; the donor was told from shared clones.

The DNA sequence is given as TGTGCCAGCAGCCCGAGGCAGGGGGCAAGAGGGCCCCAGCATTTT. It is translated as CASSPRQGARGPQHF. The chain is made from TRBV7-3 and TRBJ1-5, and 8 bases in between align with TRBD1. V and J are trimmed by 5 bases and 9 bases, and the gene matches miss 12 bases of the junction. CDR3 length: 15 amino acids, cysteine to phenylalanine. Only the CDR3 region is kept as DNA, spanning 45 bases read in frame from base 1. CDR1 and CDR2 are read off the germline V gene as SGHTA and FQGTGA.